The rows below give T cell receptor beta chains drawn from one sample of a study of blood T cell repertoires in COVID-19. Using immunoSEQ multiplex PCR, the repertoire was profiled, and TCRdb retains in-frame clones only, with some absent. In the table there are 140,000 to 150,000 clones, 87% of which are singletons. Sequenced input: PBMCs or T cells enriched from blood (not recorded which). These receptors were taken from a man in his fifties or sixties who had recovered from COVID-19. Both conserved end residues are part of each CDR3. A D gene is named only where the DNA matches it firmly. Expanded clones get a size class; other rows say once, few or many, or leave the size out.

d_gene	len	abundance	v_gene	j_gene	CDR3nt	CDR3aa
TRBD1	16	NA	TRBV28	TRBJ2-1	TGTGCCAGCAGTACCATACGGGACAGCTCCTACAATGAGCAGTTCTTC	CASSTIRDSSYNEQFF
NA	13	NA	TRBV7-3	TRBJ1-1	TGTGCCAGCAGCCCGGGATTAAACACTGAAGCTTTCTTT	CASSPGLNTEAFF
NA	14	NA	TRBV29-1	TRBJ2-1	TGCAGCGTTGAAAGGAGGGGGCTCATCAATGAGCAGTTCTTC	CSVERRGLINEQFF
NA	14	NA	TRBV19	TRBJ2-7	TGTGCCAGTAGTGCCGGTGGGAGCTCCTACGAGCAGTACTTC	CASSAGGSSYEQYF
TRBD1	14	NA	TRBV4-1	TRBJ2-1	TGCGCCAGCGGAGACAGGGGGCTGAGCAATGAGCAGTTCTTC	CASGDRGLSNEQFF
NA	11	NA	TRBV5-4	TRBJ2-3	TGTGCCAGCAGCTCAACAACTACGCAGTATTTT	CASSSTTTQYF
TRBD1	19	NA	TRBV6-1	TRBJ1-3	TGTGCCAGCAGTGAAGCCTGGGACAGGGGTAGGCTCGGGGGAAACACCATATATTTT	CASSEAWDRGRLGGNTIYF
NA	15	NA	TRBV27	TRBJ1-1	TGTGCCAGCAGTCGGGGTGGAGACATGAACACTGAAGCTTTCTTT	CASSRGGDMNTEAFF
NA	12	NA	TRBV28	TRBJ1-2	TGTGCCAGCAGTAGACAGAACTATGGCTACACCTTC	CASSRQNYGYTF
TRBD1	16	once	TRBV15	TRBJ2-2	TGTGCCACCAGCAGAGGGGGGACAGGGCGGACCGGGGAGCTGTTTTTT	CATSRGGTGRTGELFF
TRBD1	14	NA	TRBV5-6	TRBJ2-5	TGTGCCAGCAGCGAACAGGGGGTTCAAGAGACCCAGTACTTC	CASSEQGVQETQYF
NA	12	NA	TRBV10-3	TRBJ1-2	TGTGCCATCAGCCCCACTTACTATGGCTACACCTTC	CAISPTYYGYTF
NA	14	NA	TRBV28	TRBJ2-7	TGTGCCAGCAGTACGTACAGGAGCTCCTACGAGCAGTACTTC	CASSTYRSSYEQYF
NA	12	NA	TRBV2	TRBJ2-7	TGTGCCAGCACTTCGGAGGGCTACGAGCAGTACTTC	CASTSEGYEQYF
NA	11	NA	TRBV28	TRBJ1-5	TGTGCCAGTAAACGGGATCAGCCCCAGCATTTT	CASKRDQPQHF
TRBD2	15	once	TRBV28	TRBJ2-7	TGTGCCAGCAGTTTCAGGACTAGCGGTTATTACGAGCAGTACTTC	CASSFRTSGYYEQYF
TRBD1	15	NA	TRBV27	TRBJ2-7	TGTGCCAGCAGTTGGACAGGGGTAGGCCCGGGGGAGCAGTACTTC	CASSWTGVGPGEQYF